This entry concerns a single TCR beta chain. These data are taken from a study of T cell changes during pregnancy in multiple sclerosis. Clones were read by immunoSEQ multiplex PCR, and TCRdb kept only the in-frame ones, dropping some. The sample has 100,000 or so clones, 94% seen once. The sequence came from a female donor in good health, enrolled as a control in a pregnancy study. The sequencing used peripheral blood, collected after pregnancy.

DNA of the CDR3: TGCGCCAGCAGCCTCTCGACAGGGGCAGAGATCACTGAAGCTTTCTTT. Translated: CASSLSTGAEITEAFF. J is TRBJ1-1 and V is TRBV5-1; the match to TRBD1 covers 8 bases. The V gene end was trimmed by 4 bases and the J gene end by 4 bases; junction bases not matched to a gene: 12. The CDR3 runs 16 residues. The germline CDR1 and CDR2 sequences are SGHRS and YFSETQ.